One sample yielded the 14 T cell receptor beta chains listed below, sequenced in a study of shared clonotypes between healthy human individuals. Method: immunoSEQ multiplex PCR; TCRdb's copy keeps in-frame clones and lacks some. Of about a million clones detected, roughly 77% appear once; the ten largest clones hold roughly 0.83%. Sequencing input: memory CD4+ T cells from PBMCs. Subset in this sample: CD45RA-negative fraction. The receptors derive from a man younger than 30 in good health. Some clones in this sample may be carry-over from other donors' samples.

This clone was detected only a few times. The rearrangement uses TRBV7-2 and TRBJ2-2; D might be TRBD2 (5 bases). Germline CDR1 is SGHTA and CDR2 is FQGNSA. Trimming shortened V by 1 base and J by 7 bases, and 13 bases separated the two germline ends. The CDR3 sequence is 15 residues long. CDR3 amino acids: CASSLESSGSGELFF. CDR3 in DNA: TGTGCCAGCAGCTTAGAGTCCAGTGGGAGCGGGGAGCTGTTTTTT.

With regard to this clone: A clone one base away is much larger, so this may be a read error. J is TRBJ2-2 and V is TRBV11-3; D remains ambiguous. V was pared by 4 bases and J by 1 base, with 4 bases between. Germline V gene sequence: CDR1 SGHNT, CDR2 YENEEA. CDR3 length: 13 residues. The CDR3 nucleotides are TGTGCCAGCAGCTCGCAGAACACCGGGGAGCTGTTTTTT. It yields the protein CASSSQNTGELFF.

CDR3 loop: CASSSLAGGREQFF. CDR3 DNA sequence: TGTGCCAGTAGTAGCCTAGCGGGAGGTAGGGAGCAGTTCTTC. The chain links TRBV19 to TRBJ2-1, with TRBD2 identical over 11 bases. The ends lost 4 bases at V and 10 bases at J; junction bases unmatched: 6. The CDR3 covers 14 residues. In germline, CDR1 is LNHDA, CDR2 SQIVND (reference sequence). Variable domain in full (rest from reference TRBV19 and TRBJ2-1): DGGITQSPKYLFRKEGQNVTLSCEQNLNHDAMYWYRQDPGQGLRLIYYSQIVNDFQKGDIAEGYSVSREKKESFPLTVTSAQKNPTAFYLCASSSLAGGREQFFGPGTRLTVL.

This clone was observed once. The gene calls are TRBV4-3 and TRBJ2-1, with D perhaps matching TRBD2 (5 bases). The CDR3 totals 13 residues. The germline V and J ends were trimmed by 0 bases and 8 bases, with 8 bases remaining between them. The germline V gene encodes CDR1 LGHNA and CDR2 YSLEER. CDR3 in amino acids: CASSQEPGYEQFF. Here the CDR3 DNA reads TGCGCCAGCAGCCAAGAACCGGGGTATGAGCAGTTCTTC.

The sample holds one count of this clone. The chain is built from TRBV5-4 and TRBJ2-5; 11 bases match TRBD1. V trimming: 4 bases; J trimming: 1 base; junction bases outside the gene matches: 6. Per the germline V gene, CDR1 is SGHNT and CDR2 is YYREEE (reference sequence). This CDR3 has 16 amino acids. CDR3 nucleotides: TGTGCCAGCAGCAAAGCCGGGACAGGGGGCCAAGAGACCCAGTACTTC. This gives the protein CASSKAGTGGQETQYF.

The gene calls are TRBV18 and TRBJ2-5; the D is unclear. There are 15 residues in the CDR3. The germline gives CDR1 KGHSH, CDR2 LQKENI. Deletions cut 0 bases from V and 5 bases from J, with 13 bases between. In DNA, the CDR3 is TGTGCCAGCTCACCACCCAGCACCCTGGGGGAGACCCAGTACTTC. The encoded protein is CASSPPSTLGETQYF.

V is TRBV7-9 and J is TRBJ2-7, with TRBD1 matching over 10 bases. Trimming cost V 2 bases and J 9 bases; bases outside gene matches: 10. Germline assignment: CDR1 SEHNR and CDR2 FQNEAQ (reference sequence). This CDR3 contains 15 residues. In DNA, the CDR3 is TGTGCCAGCAGCTTAAGAGGACAGGGGGGCCGAGGGCAGTACTTC. This sequence encodes CASSLRGQGGRGQYF.

This clone was detected only once. The chain has TRBV5-1 and TRBJ2-7; 8 bases align to TRBD1. The CDR3 covers 19 residues. CDR1 is SGHRS and CDR2 is YFSETQ in the germline V gene. V trimming: 1 base; J trimming: 3 bases; junction bases outside the gene matches: 18. CDR3 loop: CASSLSLGQARGGYYEQYF. CDR3 DNA: TGCGCCAGCAGCTTGTCCCTGGGACAGGCCCGGGGCGGCTACTACGAGCAGTACTTC.

V and J are TRBV5-1 and TRBJ1-2, with D uncertain. Germline V gene sequence: CDR1 SGHRS, CDR2 YFSETQ. Trimming took 5 bases from V and 0 from J, leaving 8 bases between them. The CDR3 spans 13 residues. CDR3 in amino acids: CASSPEANYGYTF. For the CDR3, the DNA is TGCGCCAGCAGTCCGGAAGCTAACTATGGCTACACCTTC.

The rearrangement joins TRBV6-5 to TRBJ2-3, with D perhaps assigned TRBD1 or TRBD2 (6 bases each). V was cut by 2 bases and J by 3 bases, with 15 bases left in between. The CDR3 covers 16 residues. CDR1 is MNHEY, CDR2 SVGAGI, per germline. The CDR3 DNA is TGTGCCAGCAGTTACAGGGGGGCAAAGCAGACAGATACGCAGTATTTT. Its protein is CASSYRGAKQTDTQYF.

This chain connects TRBV18 to TRBJ1-4; D is uncertain. Germline CDR1 is KGHSH and CDR2 is LQKENI. Trimming stripped 3 bases from V and 8 bases from J, with 10 bases between. This CDR3 is built from 13 residues. The CDR3: CASSPGIQEKLFF. The DNA of the CDR3 is TGTGCCAGCTCACCGGGAATCCAGGAAAAACTGTTTTTT.

This clone has more than one count but fewer than ten. The V gene is TRBV5-1, the J gene TRBJ2-5, with 7 positions matching TRBD1. V lost 3 bases and J lost 2; bases outside the gene matches: 19. The length of the CDR3 is 19 residues. Germline V gives CDR1 SGHRS, CDR2 YFSETQ. CDR3 sequence (DNA): TGCGCCAGCAGCTCGCCCCCAGCCCGGTCCAGGGGGATTCAAGAGACCCAGTACTTC. Translation gives CASSSPPARSRGIQETQYF.

The genes are TRBV7-8 and TRBJ1-5; maybe TRBD1 (6 bases). V was shortened by 5 bases and J by 2 bases, with 16 bases between the two germline ends. The CDR3 sequence is 16 residues long. Germline V CDR1 and CDR2: SGHVS, FQNEAQ. CDR3 loop: CASSPRTGYGNQPQHF. In DNA form, the CDR3 reads TGTGCCAGCAGCCCACGAACAGGGTACGGCAATCAGCCCCAGCATTTT.

The rearrangement joins TRBV6-4 to TRBJ2-4; the match to TRBD1 covers 7 bases. This CDR3 comprises 17 residues. CDR1 is MRHNA and CDR2 is SNTAGT in the germline V gene. Germline trimming cut 10 bases from V and 1 base from J; bases unmatched to any gene: 16. CDR3 protein: CATHPQRQGEAKNIQYF. CDR3 sequence (DNA): TGTGCCACCCACCCCCAGCGACAGGGTGAGGCCAAAAACATTCAGTACTTC.